This TCR beta chain was observed in a study of blood T cell repertoires in COVID-19. Looking at the study overall: The United States, Italy and Spain provided the acute and convalescent COVID-19 samples. T cells, B-cell-depleted T cells, or PBMCs supplied cDNA or gDNA.

Authors' methods: The authors estimated nucleated cell counts from reference gene primer amplification. Some clones are missing from TCRdb's copy, which holds only in-frame ones; the method was immunoSEQ multiplex PCR. That table furnishes V, J and clone size, whereas the DNA furnished D and trimming. The sample consists of 200,000 to 250,000 clones, around 86% of them appearing once. The length of the CDR3 is 16 residues. J was trimmed by 2 bases and V by 4 bases; bases with no gene match: 4. The germline V gene encodes CDR1 SGHNT and CDR2 YENEEA. This clonotype was sampled from a man of 80 years or more with acute or convalescent COVID-19. The rearrangement links TRBV11-3 to TRBJ2-3; 12 bases are shared with TRBD2. Sequences were obtained from peripheral blood. CDR3 region: CASSSGLAGFTDTQYF. The CDR3 DNA sequence: TGTGCCAGCAGCTCGGGACTAGCGGGTTTCACAGATACGCAGTATTTT.